This T cell receptor (beta chain) was observed in a study of blood T cell repertoires in COVID-19. For the study at large: Specimens from acute and convalescent COVID-19 originated in the United States, Italy and Spain. From T cells, B-cell-depleted T cells, or PBMCs came the material, which was cDNA or gDNA.

Original methodology: Amplification of reference gene primers provided the estimated nucleated cell counts. Only in-frame clones appear in the TCRdb table, and some are missing; sequencing was by immunoSEQ multiplex PCR. Clone size and V and J calls were adopted from that table, with D and trimming inferred from the DNA. The sample contains about 73,000 clones, less than 75% of which appear only once. This CDR3 region has 15 residues. V gave up 4 bases and J gave up 3 bases; unmatched junction bases: 7. The germline CDR1 and CDR2 sequences are KGHDR and SFDVKD. The sequence derives from a man aged 60 to 69 with acute or convalescent COVID-19. The chain uses TRBV24-1 and TRBJ2-7; 8 bases fit TRBD2. The sequenced sample was peripheral blood. CDR3 bases: TGTGCCACCAGTGACCCGAACGGGAGGGACTACGAGCAGTACTTC. This codes for CATSDPNGRDYEQYF.